This T cell receptor (beta chain) was documented in a study of T cell repertoires in MIS-A myocarditis. Trimming took off 6 bases at V and 11 bases at J, with 21 bases between the two ends. Per germline, CDR1 LNHDA and CDR2 SQIVND (reference sequence). The CDR3 has 14 residues. The assay was immunoSEQ multiplex PCR, and TCRdb's table has in-frame clones only and misses some. The profile shows 14,000 to 15,000 clones, 70% to 85% of them singletons. V is TRBV19 and J is TRBJ2-3, with D perhaps being TRBD1 or TRBD2 (5 bases each). The TCR was taken from a young man with fulminant myocarditis from multisystem inflammatory syndrome in adults (MIS-A) after COVID-19. Sequencing was carried out using left ventricle heart tissue obtained at autopsy. CDR3 DNA: TGTGCCAGTAGAGTTACAGGAGGATCGGGTATGCAGTATTTT. Amino acids: CASRVTGGSGMQYF.